These T cell receptor beta chains were read from a single sample in a study of CD8+CD57+ T cells in acquired aplastic anemia. TCRdb used MiXCR to reprocess the reads, holding one entry per CDR3 protein. The table has some 240,000 distinct CDR3 sequences, approximately 35% seen once; the top ten hold about 1.1%. Sequencing was performed on sorted CD4+, CD8+, or CD8+CD57+ T cells (not recorded which) from PBMCs. The receptors stem from a human donor in good health, serving as a control. The CDR3 runs from the conserved cysteine through the conserved F or W. The D gene is left open where the match is weak. Size tells how often a clone was seen (once, few, many) or the class of an expanded clone, and some rows leave it out.

D gene	V gene	J gene	clone size	CDR3 DNA	CDR3 protein
TRBD2	TRBV9	TRBJ2-1	-	TGTGCCAGCAGCGGAGGACTAGCGGGGGCATTTTTTGGGAATGAGCAGTTCTTC	CASSGGLAGAFFGNEQFF
-	TRBV7-8	TRBJ2-7	-	TGTGCCAGCAGCGTCCCCCTCAGTTACAGGGTCTCCTACGAGCAGTACTTC	CASSVPLSYRVSYEQYF
-	TRBV12-3/TRBV12-4	TRBJ1-1	few	TGTGCCAGCAGTTTTTCAAGGGCAGAAGCTTTCTTT	CASSFSRAEAFF
-	TRBV15	TRBJ2-7	-	TGTGCCACCAGTCAGGGTCGAAGCGAGCAGTACTTC	CATSQGRSEQYF
TRBD1	TRBV9	TRBJ1-1	-	TGTGCCAGCAGCCCGAGCCCCGGGCAGGGGGGAGCTTTCTTT	CASSPSPGQGGAFF
-	TRBV19	TRBJ2-7	many	TGTGCCACCTCAGGGAATCTTCGGAGGGAGCAGTACTTC	CATSGNLRREQYF
-	TRBV7-9	TRBJ1-6	many	TGTGCCAGCAGCTTAGGGTTTCGGGATTCACCCCTCCACTTT	CASSLGFRDSPLHF
-	TRBV4-1	TRBJ2-2	few	TGCGCCAGCAGACGTGTAGCTTCGGGGGTGGGAATCGGGGAGCTGTTTTTT	CASRRVASGVGIGELFF
-	TRBV11-2	TRBJ2-7	many	TGTGCCAGCAGCTTACTCCCCTCCGCCGAGCAGTACTTC	CASSLLPSAEQYF
-	TRBV6-1	TRBJ2-1	few	TGTGCCAGCCGATTAGGGGGGGGTTCCTACAATGAGCAGTTCTTC	CASRLGGGSYNEQFF
TRBD2	TRBV11-1	TRBJ2-1	many	TGTGCCAGCAGCTTACGGGCCGGGACTAGCGCCTACAATGAGCAGTTCTTC	CASSLRAGTSAYNEQFF
TRBD2	TRBV29-1	TRBJ2-1	many	TGCAGCGGTGCTAGCGGGAGTACATTGAGGCAGTTCTTC	CSGASGSTLRQFF
-	TRBV20-1	TRBJ2-1	many	TGCAGTCACAACCTGGCGTACAATGAGCAGTTCTTC	CSHNLAYNEQFF
-	TRBV2	TRBJ1-2	many	TGTGCCAGCAGTTGGGACGTCTATGGCTACACCTTC	CASSWDVYGYTF
TRBD1	TRBV15	TRBJ1-2	-	TGTGCCACCAGCAGAGATTGGGGGACAGGGAAGGATGGCTACACCTTC	CATSRDWGTGKDGYTF
-	TRBV20-1	TRBJ2-5	few	TGCAGTGCCCTACTCGTCAGGGAAGAGACCCAGTACTTC	CSALLVREETQYF
-	TRBV2	TRBJ1-6	-	TGTGCCAGCAGTACAACAAAAAGCCGGTATAATTCACCCCTCCACTTT	CASSTTKSRYNSPLHF
-	TRBV9	TRBJ1-1	-	TGTGCCAGCAGCCCGCGGAACACTGAAGCTTTCTTT	CASSPRNTEAFF
TRBD1	TRBV6-1	TRBJ1-6	few	TGTGCCAGCAGTAAACCTTCGACAGGGGGGAATTCACCCCTCCACTTT	CASSKPSTGGNSPLHF
-	TRBV5-8	TRBJ1-6	few	TGTGCCAGCAGCTTGCAGGGGATCGGATCACCCCTCCACTTT	CASSLQGIGSPLHF
-	TRBV2	TRBJ2-1	many	TGTGCCAGCAGACGGAGTCTCCTCAATGAGCAGTTCTTC	CASRRSLLNEQFF
-	TRBV9	TRBJ1-2	many	TGTGCCAGCAGCGTAACCCACACCAACGTAGGGGGCTACACCTTC	CASSVTHTNVGGYTF
-	TRBV7-6	TRBJ1-5	few	TGTGCCAGCAGTGGAATCGGGACGGGGATTTATAGCAATCAGCCCCAGCATTTT	CASSGIGTGIYSNQPQHF